The 32 T cell receptor beta chains in this list originate from one sample, sequenced in a study of blood T cells in healthy people across ages. For the second PCR, which ran for 7 to 11 cycles, a sample-barcoded 5' primer and a J-beta primer mix were used. TCRdb analysed the 5' RACE reads with MiXCR anew, one entry per CDR3 protein. Among 850,000 to 1,300,000 distinct CDR3 sequences, under 55% were seen once, and the ten largest hold approximately 17%. The sample comprised blood. These receptors originate from a woman aged 55 to 70 in good health.

A few counts support this clonotype. The chain links TRBV5-1 to TRBJ2-5; 10 bases match TRBD2. The V segment lost 3 bases and the J segment 2 bases; nucleotides outside the gene matches: 7. The germline V gene encodes CDR1 SGHRS and CDR2 YFSETQ. This CDR3 contains 16 residues. The CDR3 loop reads CASSWGSGRTQETQYF. DNA for the CDR3: TGCGCCAGCAGCTGGGGTAGCGGGAGGACGCAAGAGACCCAGTACTTC.

V gene TRBV4-1 combines with J gene TRBJ2-7; tentatively, D is TRBD1 (5 bases). Trimming cost V 1 base and J 2 bases, with 15 bases left between them. This CDR3 region has 16 residues. Germline lookup yields CDR1 MGHRA and CDR2 YSYEKL. This chain's CDR3 is CASSQGNRQGPYEQYF. The CDR3 coding sequence is TGCGCCAGCAGCCAAGGAAACAGGCAAGGACCCTACGAGCAGTACTTC.

The rearrangement joins TRBV6-6 to TRBJ2-6; possible D gene TRBD1, 5 bases. Germline lookup yields CDR1 MNHNY and CDR2 SVGAGI (reference sequence). V was clipped by 8 bases and J by 0 bases, with 11 bases between them. The CDR3 covers 15 residues. The CDR3 protein is CASLQDSSGANVLTF. CDR3 DNA: TGTGCCAGCCTACAGGATTCCTCTGGGGCCAACGTCCTGACTTTC.

This clonotype was seen more than once but under ten times. This sequence joins TRBV12-3 or TRBV12-4 and TRBJ1-2; 7 bases are a match to TRBD1. With 5 bases clipped from V and 7 bases from J, the junction kept 7 bases outside the gene matches. The CDR3 is 13 amino acids. The CDR3 sequence is CASSVKGAGGYTF. The DNA for the CDR3 is TGTGCCAGCAGTGTTAAGGGGGCAGGTGGCTACACCTTC.

The rearrangement uses TRBV6-1 and TRBJ1-6; TRBD1 might be the D (5 bases). This CDR3 is built from 14 residues. Per germline, CDR1 MNHNS and CDR2 SASEGT. Trimming removed 4 bases at V and 6 bases at J, with 10 bases between. The CDR3 loop is CASSVLTANSPLHF. CDR3 DNA: TGTGCCAGCAGTGTTTTGACAGCTAATTCACCCCTCCACTTT.

CDR3 in amino acids: CASSLEGAGVRDEQYF. The CDR3 nucleotides read TGCGCCAGCAGCTTGGAGGGGGCGGGAGTTCGGGATGAGCAGTACTTC. V usage is TRBV5-1 and J usage is TRBJ2-7; D may correspond to TRBD1 or TRBD2 (7 bases each). Trimming shortened V by 0 bases and J by 7 bases, and 20 bases separated the two germline ends. CDR1 is SGHRS and CDR2 is YFSETQ in the germline V gene. The CDR3 contains 16 residues.

This clonotype was seen at least ten times. The chain carries TRBV7-3 and TRBJ2-3, with unresolved D. This CDR3 spans 13 amino acids. Germline CDR1 reads SGHTA; CDR2 reads FQGTGA. With 5 bases removed from V and 1 base from J, the gap between germline ends came to 7 bases. The CDR3 nucleotides are TGTGCCAGCAGCCCTAAGGGCACAGATACGCAGTATTTT. Its translation is CASSPKGTDTQYF.

The V and J genes are TRBV9 and TRBJ2-5; possible D gene TRBD2, 6 bases. TRBJ2-7 explains the end of the DNA better; the J call may be wrong. CDR3 length: 14 amino acids. CDR1 is SGDLS and CDR2 is YYNGEE in the germline V gene. The CDR3 spells CASSGRDSDHEQYF. The CDR3 DNA follows: TGTGCCAGCAGCGGCCGGGACTCGGACCACGAGCAGTACTTC.

This chain uses TRBV2 with TRBJ1-1, with 11 bases matching TRBD1. Germline V gene lookup returns CDR1 SNHLY and CDR2 FYNNEI. The CDR3 is made up of 14 amino acids. J gave up 1 base and V 6 bases, and 1 base lay outside the gene matches. The CDR3 spells CASRGQGANTEAFF. The CDR3 bases are TGTGCCAGCAGAGGACAGGGGGCGAACACTGAAGCTTTCTTT.

This CDR3 is CSAQEAVSYNEQFF. The CDR3 nucleotides are TGCAGTGCCCAGGAAGCAGTCTCCTACAATGAGCAGTTCTTC. The chain has TRBV20-1 and TRBJ2-1, with no clear D. The germline V gene has CDR1 DFQATT and CDR2 SNEGSKA (reference sequence). The CDR3 runs 14 residues. Trimming took 6 bases from V and 0 from J, leaving 12 bases between them.

This clonotype was seen more than once but under ten times. The chain is built from TRBV5-1 and TRBJ2-7; TRBD1 aligns across 10 bases. This CDR3 is 14 amino acids long. V dropped 4 bases and J dropped 6; count of bases not matched to a gene: 7. Germline-derived CDR1 and CDR2 are SGHRS and YFSETQ. DNA of the CDR3: TGCGCCAGCAGCAGCCCCGGGACAGGGGCCGAGCAGTACTTC. Its translation is CASSSPGTGAEQYF.

This clonotype has just a few counts. V is TRBV15 and J is TRBJ2-3; maybe TRBD2 (6 bases). This CDR3 region has 15 residues. Germline CDR1 reads LNHNV; CDR2 reads YYDKDF (reference sequence). V shed 3 bases and J shed 4 bases, with 14 bases lying between them. The CDR3 DNA sequence: TGTGCCACCAGCAGCGGATTTAGCGGTGCAGATACGCAGTATTTT. This translates into CATSSGFSGADTQYF.

This clonotype came up a few times. The chain combines TRBV28 with TRBJ1-4; maybe TRBD1 (6 bases). V shed 5 bases and J shed 4 bases, with 11 bases lying between them. The CDR3 is 14 amino acids. In germline, CDR1 is MDHEN, CDR2 SYDVKM. CDR3 loop: CASSAGGGNEKLFF. For the CDR3, the DNA is TGTGCCAGCAGTGCCGGGGGCGGTAATGAAAAACTGTTTTTT.

The rearrangement uses TRBV6-1 and TRBJ1-2; no firm D call. With 4 bases removed from V and 8 bases from J, the gap between germline ends came to 11 bases. Germline V gene sequence: CDR1 MNHNS, CDR2 SASEGT. The CDR3 extends over 12 amino acids. The CDR3 sequence is CASSGLMFGYTF. CDR3 sequence (DNA): TGTGCCAGCAGTGGTTTAATGTTCGGCTACACCTTC.

The V gene is TRBV27, the J gene TRBJ2-5; a possible D gene is TRBD1 (6 bases). There are 15 residues in the CDR3. CDR1 is MNHEY and CDR2 is SMNVEV in the germline V gene (reference sequence). Trimming removed 2 bases at V and 3 bases at J, with 13 bases between. CDR3 nucleotide sequence: TGTGCCAGCAGTTTAGGGGGCCGGCGGGAAGAGACCCAGTACTTC. Encoded protein: CASSLGGRREETQYF.

The chain's CDR3 is CASSLSLGIETQYF. CDR3 coding DNA: TGTGCCAGCAGTTTAAGTCTGGGAATAGAGACCCAGTACTTC. The chain links TRBV27 to TRBJ2-5; unclear D gene. Trimming removed 2 bases from V and 4 bases from J, with 11 bases in between. This CDR3 is built from 14 residues. Germline V CDR1 and CDR2: MNHEY, SMNVEV (reference sequence).

This sequence joins TRBV5-1 and TRBJ2-5; D unclear. The germline V and J ends were trimmed by 4 bases and 4 bases, with 17 bases remaining between them. The CDR3 consists of 15 residues. Germline-derived CDR1 and CDR2 are SGHRS and YFSETQ. The CDR3 protein is CASSGFTASGETQYF. The CDR3 nucleotides read TGCGCCAGCAGCGGGTTCACAGCCTCAGGAGAGACCCAGTACTTC.

This clonotype was seen a handful of times. The chain carries TRBV5-1 and TRBJ2-3, with a weak D call TRBD2 (6 bases). Trimming cost V 6 bases and J 1 base, with 12 bases left between them. CDR1 and CDR2 from the germline V gene are SGHRS and YFSETQ. CDR3 length: 14 residues. This CDR3 is CASNSGVGTDTQYF. The DNA of the CDR3 is TGCGCCAGCAATTCGGGAGTCGGCACAGATACGCAGTATTTT. Complete variable domain (other parts from reference TRBV5-1 and TRBJ2-3): KAGVTQTPRYLIKTRGQQVTLSCSPISGHRSVSWYQQTPGQGLQFLFEYFSETQRNKGNFPGRFSGRQFSNSRSEMNVSTLELGDSALYLCASNSGVGTDTQYFGPGTRLTVL.

The chain joins TRBV28 to TRBJ2-1, with 10 nucleotides matching TRBD2. V lost 6 bases to trimming and J lost 8 bases; unmatched junction nucleotides: 7. The CDR3 has 14 amino acids. CDR1 and CDR2 from the germline V gene are MDHEN and SYDVKM. The DNA of the CDR3 is TGTGCCAGCAGCCTAGCGGGAGCGAGAGATGAGCAGTTCTTC. This translates into CASSLAGARDEQFF.

The chain employs TRBV6-5 and TRBJ1-2; possibly TRBD1 for D (6 bases). Germline V gives CDR1 MNHEY, CDR2 SVGAGI. The CDR3 has 15 amino acids. V was pared by 0 bases and J by 4 bases, with 12 bases between. The CDR3 DNA is TGTGCCAGCAGTTACTCTGGGGGCGCAGGCTATGGCTACACCTTC. This encodes CASSYSGGAGYGYTF.

V gene TRBV4-1 combines with J gene TRBJ2-5; TRBD1 matches at 9 bases. The J call may be faulty, since TRBJ2-7 better matches the DNA end. This CDR3 has 16 amino acids. Germline CDR1 reads MGHRA; CDR2 reads YSYEKL. The CDR3 region is CASSRMAGTGNYEQYF. The CDR3 bases are TGCGCCAGCAGCCGAATGGCCGGGACAGGGAATTACGAGCAGTACTTC.

CDR3 coding DNA: TGTGCCAGCAGGGAACCAGTGTTCTCTAACTATGGCTACACCTTC. This translates into CASREPVFSNYGYTF. The genes are TRBV28 and TRBJ1-2; the D is unclear. Per the germline V gene, CDR1 is MDHEN and CDR2 is SYDVKM. The V end lost 6 bases, the J end lost 0 bases, and 14 bases lay between the germline ends. This CDR3 contains 15 residues.

The rearrangement uses TRBV20-1 and TRBJ2-1, with D hard to call. Germline CDR1 DFQATT, CDR2 SNEGSKA (reference sequence). V lost 0 bases and J lost 1, with 13 bases in between. CDR3 length: 16 residues. The CDR3 sequence is CSARDALRNSYNEQFF. CDR3 in DNA: TGCAGTGCTAGAGATGCTCTTAGAAATTCCTACAATGAGCAGTTCTTC.

This clonotype was detected a few times. The chain combines TRBV15 with TRBJ1-5, with a tentative D call TRBD1 (6 bases). The V end lost 0 bases, the J end lost 5 bases, and 11 bases lay between the germline ends. This CDR3 region has 15 residues. The V gene's germline CDR1 is LNHNV and CDR2 YYDKDF (reference sequence). CDR3 sequence: CATSREGGIYQPQHF. CDR3 DNA sequence: TGTGCCACCAGCAGAGAGGGGGGCATATATCAGCCCCAGCATTTT.

The chain joins TRBV29-1 to TRBJ2-7; 11 positions match TRBD2. The germline gives CDR1 SQVTM, CDR2 ANQGSEA. This CDR3 comprises 15 residues. Here the CDR3 DNA reads TGCAGTGGCACCTCCGGGCTAGCGGGAGGTCTTGAGCAGTACTTC. Translation gives CSGTSGLAGGLEQYF.

The J gene is TRBJ1-5, the V gene TRBV10-3; D gene unclear. V was shortened by 3 bases and J by 2 bases, with 5 bases between the two germline ends. The CDR3 extends over 13 amino acids. Germline loops: CDR1 ENHRY, CDR2 SYGVKD. CDR3 bases: TGTGCCATCAGTGATCAGGGCAATCAGCCCCAGCATTTT. Amino acids: CAISDQGNQPQHF.

In this sample, this clonotype turned up a few times. The chain joins TRBV6-1 to TRBJ2-1; 7 bases match TRBD2. Germline CDR1 reads MNHNS; CDR2 reads SASEGT. This CDR3 spans 14 amino acids. V dropped 2 bases and J dropped 7; count of bases not matched to a gene: 5. The CDR3 loop is CASSETGGNNEQFF. The CDR3 bases are TGTGCCAGCAGTGAAACGGGGGGTAATAATGAGCAGTTCTTC.

J is TRBJ2-5 and V is TRBV11-2, with 11 bases aligning to TRBD1. The CDR3 extends over 20 amino acids. Germline V gene lookup returns CDR1 SGHAT and CDR2 FQNNGV. V gave up 4 bases and J gave up 0 bases; unmatched junction bases: 16. CDR3 amino acids: CASSSRQGQGVARYQETQYF. In DNA form, the CDR3 reads TGTGCCAGCAGCTCCCGCCAGGGACAGGGGGTGGCTAGGTACCAAGAGACCCAGTACTTC. Full variable domain (rest looked up from reference TRBV11-2 and TRBJ2-5): EAGVAQSPRYKIIEKRQSVAFWCNPISGHATLYWYQQILGQGPKLLIQFQNNGVVDDSQLPKDRFSAERLKGVDSTLKIQPAKLEDSAVYLCASSSRQGQGVARYQETQYFGPGTRLLVL.

This clonotype has just one count. The chain employs TRBV6-9 and TRBJ2-7; 9 bases match TRBD1. The CDR3 consists of 15 residues. Germline CDR1 is MNHGY and CDR2 is SVAAGI. J lost 3 bases, V lost 4 bases, and 7 bases had no gene match. CDR3 loop: CASSSDRDRDYEQYF. The CDR3 coding sequence is TGTGCCAGCAGTTCAGACCGGGACAGGGACTACGAGCAGTACTTC.

The J gene is TRBJ2-3, the V gene TRBV21-1; TRBD2 was called by the table and not checked on the DNA. TRBV21-1 is reported as a pseudogene. The CDR3 length is 22 residues. The CDR3 region is CASSKGRGIAGSLLECTDTQYF. The CDR3 DNA reads as TGTGCCAGCAGCAAAGGGAGGGGGATAGCGGGATCCCTCCTCGAGTGCACAGATACGCAGTATTTT.

This chain connects TRBV20-1 to TRBJ2-3; TRBD2 might be the D (6 bases). The CDR3 extends over 15 amino acids. V gave up 0 bases and J gave up 4 bases, with 14 bases separating them. Germline V gene sequence: CDR1 DFQATT, CDR2 SNEGSKA (reference sequence). The CDR3: CSARDLKSSADTQYF. CDR3 nucleotide sequence: TGCAGTGCTAGAGACCTCAAGTCTAGCGCAGATACGCAGTATTTT.

This chain connects TRBV7-2 to TRBJ2-7; a weak D match, TRBD1 (6 bases). Trimming shortened V by 1 base and J by 0 bases, and 10 bases separated the two germline ends. CDR3 length equals 15 residues. Germline V gene lookup returns CDR1 SGHTA and CDR2 FQGNSA. Here the CDR3 reads CASSLDRTASYEQYF. The CDR3 DNA follows: TGTGCCAGCAGCTTAGACCGGACAGCCTCCTACGAGCAGTACTTC.